The 26 T cell receptor beta chains below all came from one sample that was sequenced in a study of blood T cells in healthy people across ages. The authors ran a second PCR of about 6 to 11 cycles using a sample-barcoded 5' primer and a J-beta primer mix. TCRdb fed the 5' RACE reads into MiXCR, producing one record per CDR3 protein. The table includes 850,000 to 1,000,000 distinct CDR3 sequences, roughly 48% detected once. Sequencing was carried out using blood. These receptor sequences come from a man aged 25-45 years in good health.

A note on this clonotype: Mismatch with germline at one junction end may stem from a read error. The genes are TRBV4-1 and TRBJ2-3, with 15 nucleotides matching TRBD2. The V gene's germline CDR1 is MGHRA and CDR2 YSYEKL. This CDR3 region has 16 residues. The CDR3 loop reads CASSQDPGLAGGHRYF. The DNA for the CDR3 is TGCGCCAGTAGCCAAGATCCCGGACTAGCGGGGGGGCACAGGTATTTT.

Notes on this clonotype: An end of the junction does not agree with germline; a read error may underlie this. V is TRBV6-2 or TRBV6-3 and J is TRBJ2-5; D not certain. CDR1 and CDR2 from the germline V gene are MNHEY and SVGEGT. The CDR3 length is 14 residues. CDR3 sequence (DNA): TGTGCCAGCAGTTTCCCAGGAGACCAAGGGACCCAGTACTTC. This translates into CASSFPGDQGTQYF.

The chain joins TRBV7-2 to TRBJ2-1; D uncertain. From germline, CDR1 is SGHTA and CDR2 FQGNSA. Trimming removed 5 bases from V and 5 bases from J, with 16 bases in between. The CDR3 length is 15 residues. The CDR3 loop is CASSLTGVGHNEQFF. The CDR3 DNA reads as TGTGCCAGCAGCCTGACCGGTGTTGGTCACAATGAGCAGTTCTTC.

This clonotype was found a few times. This rearrangement joins TRBV20-1 to TRBJ2-1; D possibly corresponds to TRBD1 (6 bases). Germline loops: CDR1 DFQATT, CDR2 SNEGSKA (reference sequence). This CDR3 has 17 amino acids. The V end lost 5 bases, the J end lost 9 bases, and 29 bases lay between the germline ends. CDR3 residues: CSAPGAHTQGRFREQFF. The DNA of the CDR3 is TGCAGTGCTCCAGGGGCCCACACACAGGGTCGATTTCGTGAGCAGTTCTTC.

This clonotype was picked up a small number of times. This sequence joins TRBV4-2 and TRBJ2-1, with a weak D call TRBD1 (5 bases). Per germline, CDR1 LGHNA and CDR2 YNFKEQ. V was pared by 2 bases and J by 4 bases, with 15 bases between. This CDR3 is built from 16 residues. CDR3 in DNA: TGTGCCAGCAGCCAAAGGGTGGGGCTGACATACAATGAGCAGTTCTTC. Residues: CASSQRVGLTYNEQFF.

Remarks on this clonotype: This sequence may be a read error, since a much larger clone differs from it by one base. The gene calls are TRBV7-8 and TRBJ2-1; D may match TRBD1 or TRBD2 (5 bases each). This CDR3 has 15 amino acids. From germline, CDR1 is SGHVS and CDR2 FQNEAQ. The V and J ends lost 5 bases and 4 bases respectively, with 15 bases between them. The CDR3 reads CASSKAGTAYNEQFF. CDR3 DNA sequence: TGTGCCAGCAGCAAAGCCGGGACGGCATACAATGAGCAGTTCTTC.

Concerning this clonotype: A read error may account for a junction end that differs from germline. The gene calls are TRBV12-3 or TRBV12-4 and TRBJ2-3; D is possibly TRBD2 (7 bases). The CDR3 loop spans 16 amino acids. CDR3 loop: CASSSCGRGSTDTRYF. DNA of the CDR3: TGTGCCAGCAGTTCTTGTGGGAGGGGGAGCACAGATACGCGGTATTTT.

J is TRBJ2-2 and V is TRBV7-2, with 8 bases matching TRBD2. The germline V gene has CDR1 SGHTA and CDR2 FQGNSA. This CDR3 has 15 residues. The V segment lost 4 bases and the J segment 6 bases; nucleotides outside the gene matches: 7. CDR3 loop: CASSWRGVPPGELFF. CDR3 nucleotide sequence: TGTGCCAGCAGCTGGCGGGGGGTCCCCCCCGGGGAGCTGTTTTTT.

This chain uses TRBV12-3 or TRBV12-4 with TRBJ2-7; 7 positions agree with TRBD1. The J call could be wrong; TRBJ2-5 is a better fit for the DNA end. The CDR3 loop spans 14 amino acids. CDR3 coding DNA: TGTGCCAGCAGTCTCGGACAGGAGCGGGAGACCCAGTACTTC. The encoded protein is CASSLGQERETQYF.

This clonotype was seen a few times. The rearrangement links TRBV20-1 to TRBJ2-1; 8 bases align to TRBD2. The CDR3 totals 13 residues. J lost 2 bases, V lost 6 bases, and 3 bases had no gene match. Germline values: CDR1 DFQATT, CDR2 SNEGSKA (reference sequence). The CDR3, as DNA: TGCAGTGCGCGGGGGGCCGCCTACAATGAGCAGTTCTTC. Translating gives CSARGAAYNEQFF.

This chain links TRBV10-3 with TRBJ2-1; 9 nucleotides agree with TRBD1. CDR3 length equals 16 residues. The ends lost 4 bases at V and 8 bases at J; junction bases unmatched: 12. CDR1 is ENHRY and CDR2 is SYGVKD in the germline V gene. The CDR3 sequence is CAISGDMRQGGDEQFF. DNA for the CDR3: TGTGCCATCAGTGGGGATATGAGACAGGGGGGCGATGAGCAGTTCTTC.

This chain uses TRBV20-1 with TRBJ2-7; 9 nucleotides align to TRBD1. The CDR3 covers 13 residues. V was pared by 8 bases and J by 2 bases, with 7 bases of the junction left unmatched. Germline assignment: CDR1 DFQATT and CDR2 SNEGSKA (reference sequence). The DNA for the CDR3 is TGCAGTCGGACGGGACAGGGCACCTACGAGCAGTACTTC. Protein: CSRTGQGTYEQYF.

This chain connects TRBV11-1 to TRBJ1-3; tentative D call: TRBD1 (5 bases). The CDR3 totals 14 residues. The V end was cut by 5 bases, the J end by 2 bases, with 10 bases between. Germline loops: CDR1 SGHAT, CDR2 FQDESV (reference sequence). The CDR3 loop reads CASSDVGAGNTIYF. The CDR3 region has the DNA TGTGCCAGCAGCGACGTAGGGGCTGGAAACACCATATATTTT.

This clonotype was detected only a few times. The chain combines TRBV11-3 with TRBJ2-4; 14 positions match TRBD2. V was clipped by 0 bases and J by 1 base; unmatched bases: 8. The CDR3 loop spans 20 amino acids. Germline V gene lookup returns CDR1 SGHNT and CDR2 YENEEA. CDR3 sequence reads: CASSLDPGLAGAVAKNIQYF. The CDR3 coding sequence is TGTGCCAGCAGCTTAGATCCGGGACTAGCGGGGGCTGTGGCCAAAAACATTCAGTACTTC.

This clonotype was observed a single time. The chain has TRBV7-8 and TRBJ2-7, with TRBD2 identical over 7 bases. CDR3 length: 15 residues. CDR1 and CDR2 from the germline V gene are SGHVS and FQNEAQ. The V segment lost 5 bases and the J segment 2 bases; nucleotides outside the gene matches: 9. In DNA, the CDR3 is TGTGCCAGCAGCAAAAGCGGGGTAGGCACCTACGAGCAGTACTTC. Translation: CASSKSGVGTYEQYF.

The sample holds a few counts of this clonotype. This chain joins TRBV15 and TRBJ2-7; perhaps TRBD2 as D (5 bases). The V gene lost 0 bases and the J gene lost 5 bases, with 11 bases spanning the gap. The CDR3 consists of 14 residues. Germline CDR1 and CDR2: LNHNV and YYDKDF (reference sequence). CDR3 loop: CATSRDDGNHEQYF. CDR3 nucleotides: TGTGCCACCAGCAGAGATGACGGGAACCACGAGCAGTACTTC.

This clonotype was recorded a few times. The DNA of the CDR3 is TGTGCCAGCAGCAAAGGACAGGGGGCGGCAGATACGCAGTATTTT. Amino acids: CASSKGQGAADTQYF. The genes are TRBV21-1 and TRBJ2-3; TRBD1, the D gene given by the table, was not confirmed from the DNA. TRBV21-1 represents a pseudogene. The CDR3 loop spans 15 amino acids.

CDR3 bases: TGCAGTGCTAAACCGGGACTTCGGTGGGAGACCCAGTACTTC. This encodes CSAKPGLRWETQYF. The gene calls are TRBV20-1 and TRBJ2-7; TRBD2 might be the D (6 bases). The J call may be wrong; the DNA end is better matched by TRBJ2-5. The CDR3 is made up of 14 amino acids. CDR1 is DFQATT, CDR2 SNEGSKA, per germline (reference sequence).

This clonotype has more than one count but fewer than ten. The genes are TRBV6-5 and TRBJ1-1; D not certain. CDR1 and CDR2 from the germline V gene are MNHEY and SVGAGI. Trimming pared 6 bases from V and 7 bases from J, leaving 21 bases between. The length of the CDR3 is 15 residues. The CDR3 coding sequence is TGTGCCAGCAGGAGCAACGTGGCAGGAAAGGGTGAAGCTTTCTTT. Residues: CASRSNVAGKGEAFF.

The chain is built from TRBV5-1 and TRBJ2-1; D may match TRBD1 or TRBD2 (6 bases each). Germline V lookup: CDR1 SGHRS, CDR2 YFSETQ. The CDR3 covers 15 residues. Trimming pared 0 bases from V and 5 bases from J, leaving 12 bases between. The CDR3 DNA is TGCGCCAGCAGCTTGGGGGGGGACATCAACAATGAGCAGTTCTTC. Protein: CASSLGGDINNEQFF.

The chain carries TRBV12-3 or TRBV12-4 and TRBJ2-7; 11 bases line up with TRBD2. V lost 4 bases to trimming and J lost 3 bases; unmatched junction nucleotides: 8. CDR3 size: 16 residues. The CDR3 spells CASSSQQTSGSYEQYF. CDR3 nucleotide sequence: TGTGCCAGCAGTTCCCAACAAACTAGCGGGAGCTACGAGCAGTACTTC.

The rearrangement uses TRBV6-2 or TRBV6-3 and TRBJ2-7; D unresolved. Germline V gene lookup returns CDR1 MNHEY and CDR2 SVGEGT. V gave up 2 bases and J gave up 0 bases, with 8 bases separating them. This CDR3 has 14 amino acids. The CDR3 DNA reads TGTGCCAGCAGTTACACTCTCCCCTCCTACGAGCAGTACTTC. It codes for CASSYTLPSYEQYF.

This clonotype was seen only once. This rearrangement joins TRBV7-9 to TRBJ2-1; 8 nucleotides line up with TRBD1. The J segment lost 7 bases and the V segment lost 2 bases, leaving 4 bases of the junction unmatched. The CDR3 covers 14 residues. Germline V CDR1 and CDR2: SEHNR, FQNEAQ (reference sequence). The CDR3 DNA sequence: TGTGCCAGCAGCTTAAGCCAGGGGGCAAATGAGCAGTTCTTC. It specifies CASSLSQGANEQFF.

The chain joins TRBV7-8 to TRBJ2-4, with D perhaps matching TRBD1 (6 bases). The tail of the sequence fits TRBJ2-7 better, so the J call may be wrong. This CDR3 is built from 14 residues. The germline V gene encodes CDR1 SGHVS and CDR2 FQNEAQ. For the CDR3, the DNA is TGTGCCAGCAGTCAGGGGTCTTACTCCTACGAGCAGTACTTC. Translation gives CASSQGSYSYEQYF.

This clonotype was seen at least ten times. V usage is TRBV12-3 or TRBV12-4 and J usage is TRBJ1-2; D call uncertain. Trimming took 2 bases from V and 1 from J, leaving 5 bases between them. This CDR3 spans 13 amino acids. CDR3 nucleotides: TGTGCCAGCAGTTTAAGTAATAACTATGGCTACACCTTC. This encodes CASSLSNNYGYTF.

The chain links TRBV25-1 to TRBJ1-4; no clear D gene. This CDR3 has 15 residues. The ends were cut back, 4 bases at V and 5 bases at J, with 14 bases in the middle. The germline V gene has CDR1 MGHDK and CDR2 SYGVNS. DNA of the CDR3: TGTGCCAGCAGTGTTAATGGGGAGGGAAATGAAAAACTGTTTTTT. Residues: CASSVNGEGNEKLFF.